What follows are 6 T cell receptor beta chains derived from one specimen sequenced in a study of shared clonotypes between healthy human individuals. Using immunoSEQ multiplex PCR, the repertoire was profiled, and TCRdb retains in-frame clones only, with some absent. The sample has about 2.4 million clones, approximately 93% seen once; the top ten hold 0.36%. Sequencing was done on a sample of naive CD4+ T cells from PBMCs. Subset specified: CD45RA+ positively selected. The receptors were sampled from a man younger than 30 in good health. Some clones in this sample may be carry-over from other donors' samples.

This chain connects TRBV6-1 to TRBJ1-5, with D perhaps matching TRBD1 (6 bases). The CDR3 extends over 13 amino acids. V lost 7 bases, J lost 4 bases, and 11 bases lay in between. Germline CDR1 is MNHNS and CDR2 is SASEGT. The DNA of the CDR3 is TGTGCCAGCATTGGACAGACTAATCAGCCCCAGCATTTT. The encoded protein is CASIGQTNQPQHF.

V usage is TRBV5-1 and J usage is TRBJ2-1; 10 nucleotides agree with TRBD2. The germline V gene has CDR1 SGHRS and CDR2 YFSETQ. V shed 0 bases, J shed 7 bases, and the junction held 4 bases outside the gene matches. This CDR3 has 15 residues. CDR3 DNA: TGCGCCAGCAGCTTGGAACTAGCGGGAAGGAATGAGCAGTTCTTC. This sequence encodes CASSLELAGRNEQFF.

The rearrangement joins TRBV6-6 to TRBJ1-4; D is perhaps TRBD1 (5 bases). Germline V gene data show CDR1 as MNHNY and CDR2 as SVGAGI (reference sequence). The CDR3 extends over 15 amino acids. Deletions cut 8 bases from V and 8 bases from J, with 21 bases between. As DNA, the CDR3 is TGTGCCAGCCACTTCCCGGGACGGACGGGAGAAAAACTGTTTTTT. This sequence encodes CASHFPGRTGEKLFF.

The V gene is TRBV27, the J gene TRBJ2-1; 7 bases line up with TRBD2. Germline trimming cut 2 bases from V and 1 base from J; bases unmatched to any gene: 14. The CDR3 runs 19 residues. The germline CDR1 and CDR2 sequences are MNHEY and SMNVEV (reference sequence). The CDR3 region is CASSLRASGKFGSYNEQFF. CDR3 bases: TGTGCCAGCAGTTTAAGGGCCAGCGGGAAATTCGGGTCCTACAATGAGCAGTTCTTC.

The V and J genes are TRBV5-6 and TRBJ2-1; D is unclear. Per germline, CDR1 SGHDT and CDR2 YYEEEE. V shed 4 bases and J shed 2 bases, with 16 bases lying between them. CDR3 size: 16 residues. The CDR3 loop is CASSPTGSLPYNEQFF. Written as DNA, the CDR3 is TGTGCCAGCAGCCCAACCGGGTCACTCCCCTACAATGAGCAGTTCTTC.

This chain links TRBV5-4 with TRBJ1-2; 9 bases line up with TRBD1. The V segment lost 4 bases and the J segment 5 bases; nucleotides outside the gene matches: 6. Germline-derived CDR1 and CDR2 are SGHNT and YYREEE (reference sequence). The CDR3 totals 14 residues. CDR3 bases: TGTGCCAGCAGCGTGGACAGGGGATTGTATGGCTACACCTTC. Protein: CASSVDRGLYGYTF.